The entry below gives a single T cell receptor beta chain sequence along with its context. The data were obtained in a study of blood T cell repertoires in COVID-19. Profiling relied on immunoSEQ multiplex PCR, and the TCRdb table lists in-frame clones only, not all of them. Among around 270,000 clones listed, about 88% were seen once. This CDR3 has 17 amino acids. Trimming pared 4 bases from V and 3 bases from J, leaving 18 bases between. Germline V gives CDR1 LGHDT, CDR2 YNNKEL (reference sequence). The material sequenced was peripheral blood. The rearrangement uses TRBV3-1 (or the pseudogene TRBV3-2) and TRBJ1-4; a possible D gene is TRBD1 (5 bases). This receptor was obtained from a man younger than 40 with active or convalescent COVID-19. The CDR3 is CASSPQVGSRANEKLFF. The CDR3 DNA is TGTGCCAGCAGCCCGCAAGTGGGGTCCAGGGCTAATGAAAAACTGTTTTTT.